The entry below gives a single T cell receptor beta chain sequence along with its context. What it recognizes is unknown. The PCR used 60 Vbeta and 13 Jbeta primers. In the source study's methods: The count from a later analysis was some 81 million unique TCR beta chains, some 9.9 million of them shared. TCRdb keeps only in-frame clones here, not all; method: immunoSEQ multiplex PCR. V and J calls and clone size are as listed in that table; D and trimming were resolved from the DNA. Among over 35,000 clones listed, around 68% were seen once. The sample comes from a study of cytomegalovirus exposure and HLA in healthy donors. About the study: Researchers found that roughly 80% of over 350 genotyped donors fell within the Caucasian-associated ancestry cluster. Study observations and caveats: The study put under 200 TCR beta chains on its list as cytomegalovirus-associated. Based on reports, TCR beta sequences accurately predicted HLA-A and HLA-B alleles for most subjects.

V lost 5 bases and J 1 base, leaving 10 bases between the germline ends. Germline V gene data show CDR1 as SGHAT and CDR2 as FQNNGV. There are 14 residues in the CDR3. The chain is built from TRBV11-2 and TRBJ2-3; TRBD2 might be the D (6 bases). This receptor was taken from a man between 40 and 49 years old in good health and CMV-seronegative. The sequenced sample was PBMCs. CDR3: CASSLGGGTDTQYF. CDR3 nucleotide sequence: TGTGCCAGCAGCCTAGGCGGGGGCACAGATACGCAGTATTTT.